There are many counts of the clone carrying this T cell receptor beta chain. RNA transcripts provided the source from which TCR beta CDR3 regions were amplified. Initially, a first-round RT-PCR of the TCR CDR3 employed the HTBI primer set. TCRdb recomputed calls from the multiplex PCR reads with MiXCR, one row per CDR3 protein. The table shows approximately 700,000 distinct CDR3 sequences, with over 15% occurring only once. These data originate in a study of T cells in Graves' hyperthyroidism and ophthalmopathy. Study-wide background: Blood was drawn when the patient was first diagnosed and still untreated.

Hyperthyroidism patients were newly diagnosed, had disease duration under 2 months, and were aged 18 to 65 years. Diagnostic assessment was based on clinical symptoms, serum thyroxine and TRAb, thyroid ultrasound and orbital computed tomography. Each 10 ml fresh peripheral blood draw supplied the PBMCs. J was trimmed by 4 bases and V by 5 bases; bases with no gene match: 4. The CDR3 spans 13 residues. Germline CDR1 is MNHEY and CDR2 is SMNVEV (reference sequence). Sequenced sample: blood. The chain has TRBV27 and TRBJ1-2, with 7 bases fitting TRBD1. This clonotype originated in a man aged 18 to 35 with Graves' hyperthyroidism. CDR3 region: CASSNRGSYGYTF. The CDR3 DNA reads TGTGCCAGCAGTAACAGGGGCTCCTATGGCTACACCTTC.